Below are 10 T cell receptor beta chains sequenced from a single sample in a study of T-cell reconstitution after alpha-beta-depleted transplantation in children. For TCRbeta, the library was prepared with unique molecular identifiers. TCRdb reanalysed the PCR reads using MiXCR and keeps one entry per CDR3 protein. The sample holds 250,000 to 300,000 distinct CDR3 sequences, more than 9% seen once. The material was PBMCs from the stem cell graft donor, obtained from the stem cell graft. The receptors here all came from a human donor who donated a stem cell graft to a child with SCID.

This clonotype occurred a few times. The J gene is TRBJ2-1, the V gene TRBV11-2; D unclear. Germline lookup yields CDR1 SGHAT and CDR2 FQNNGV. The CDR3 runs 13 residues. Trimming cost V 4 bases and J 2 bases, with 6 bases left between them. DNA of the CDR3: TGTGCCAGCAGCTCCACAACCTACAATGAGCAGTTCTTC. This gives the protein CASSSTTYNEQFF. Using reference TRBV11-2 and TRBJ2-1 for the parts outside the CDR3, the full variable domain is EAGVAQSPRYKIIEKRQSVAFWCNPISGHATLYWYQQILGQGPKLLIQFQNNGVVDDSQLPKDRFSAERLKGVDSTLKIQPAKLEDSAVYLCASSSTTYNEQFFGPGTRLTVL.

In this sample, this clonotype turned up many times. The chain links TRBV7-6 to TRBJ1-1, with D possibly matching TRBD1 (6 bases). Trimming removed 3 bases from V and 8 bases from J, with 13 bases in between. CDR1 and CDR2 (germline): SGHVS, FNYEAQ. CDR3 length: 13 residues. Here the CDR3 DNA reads TGTGCCAGCAGCTTCTCCAAGGACAGCGAAGCTTTCTTT. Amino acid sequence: CASSFSKDSEAFF.

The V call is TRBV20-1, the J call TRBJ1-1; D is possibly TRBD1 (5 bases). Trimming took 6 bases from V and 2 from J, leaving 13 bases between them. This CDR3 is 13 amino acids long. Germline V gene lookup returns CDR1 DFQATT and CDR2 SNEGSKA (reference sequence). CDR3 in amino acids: CSAPTGANTEAFF. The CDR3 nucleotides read TGCAGTGCCCCGACCGGGGCTAACACTGAAGCTTTCTTT.

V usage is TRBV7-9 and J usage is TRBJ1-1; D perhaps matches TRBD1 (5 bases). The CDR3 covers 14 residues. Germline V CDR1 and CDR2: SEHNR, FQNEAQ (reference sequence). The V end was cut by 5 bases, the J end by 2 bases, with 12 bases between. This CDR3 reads CASSPRRDNTEAFF. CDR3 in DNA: TGTGCCAGCAGCCCAAGGAGGGACAACACTGAAGCTTTCTTT.

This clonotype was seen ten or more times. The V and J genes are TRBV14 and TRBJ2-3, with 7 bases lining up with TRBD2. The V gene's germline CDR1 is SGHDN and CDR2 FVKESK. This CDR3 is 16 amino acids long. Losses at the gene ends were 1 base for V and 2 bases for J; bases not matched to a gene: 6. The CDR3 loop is CASSQGGGEYTDTQYF. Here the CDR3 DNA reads TGTGCCAGCAGCCAAGGGGGGGGGGAATACACAGATACGCAGTATTTT. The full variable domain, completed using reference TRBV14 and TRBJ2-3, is EAGVTQFPSHSVIEKGQTVTLRCDPISGHDNLYWYRRVMGKEIKFLLHFVKESKQDESGMPNNRFLAERTGGTYSTLKVQPAELEDSGVYFCASSQGGGEYTDTQYFGPGTRLTVL.

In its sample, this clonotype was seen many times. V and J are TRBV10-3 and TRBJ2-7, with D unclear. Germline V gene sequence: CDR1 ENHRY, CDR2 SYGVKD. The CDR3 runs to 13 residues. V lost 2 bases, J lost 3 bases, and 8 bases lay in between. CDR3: CAISETDIYEQYF. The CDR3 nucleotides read TGTGCCATCAGTGAGACCGACATCTACGAGCAGTACTTC.

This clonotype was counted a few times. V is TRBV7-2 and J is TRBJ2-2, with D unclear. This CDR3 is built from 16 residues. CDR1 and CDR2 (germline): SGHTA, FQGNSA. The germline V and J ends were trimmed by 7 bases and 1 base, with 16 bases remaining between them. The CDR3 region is CASTHLGGWNTGELFF. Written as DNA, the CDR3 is TGTGCCAGCACCCATCTGGGTGGTTGGAACACCGGGGAGCTGTTTTTT.

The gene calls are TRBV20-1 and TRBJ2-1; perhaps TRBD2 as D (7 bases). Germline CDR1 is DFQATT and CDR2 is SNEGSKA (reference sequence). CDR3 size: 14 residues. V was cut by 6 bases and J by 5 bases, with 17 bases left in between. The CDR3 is CSADRGGADNEQFF. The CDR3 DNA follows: TGCAGTGCCGATCGTGGGGGGGCCGACAATGAGCAGTTCTTC.

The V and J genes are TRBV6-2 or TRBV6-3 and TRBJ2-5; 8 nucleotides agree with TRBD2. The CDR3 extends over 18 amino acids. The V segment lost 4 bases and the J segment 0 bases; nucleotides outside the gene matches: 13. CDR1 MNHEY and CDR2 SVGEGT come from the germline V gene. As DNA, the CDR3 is TGTGCCAGCAGTTGGGCACTAGCGGAGAACTCGTACCAAGAGACCCAGTACTTC. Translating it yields CASSWALAENSYQETQYF.

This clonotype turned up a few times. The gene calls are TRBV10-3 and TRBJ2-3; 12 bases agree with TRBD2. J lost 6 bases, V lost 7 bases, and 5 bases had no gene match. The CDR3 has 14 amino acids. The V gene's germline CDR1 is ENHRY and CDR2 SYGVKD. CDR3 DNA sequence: TGTGCCATCACTAGCGGGGGGGCAGAGGATACGCAGTATTTT. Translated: CAITSGGAEDTQYF.